The table lists the clone carrying this T cell receptor (beta chain) with a count of one. Source study methods: Estimation of nucleated cell counts relied on the amplification of reference gene primers. The protocol was immunoSEQ multiplex PCR, while the TCRdb copy is restricted to in-frame clones and leaves out a portion. The V and J calls and clone size are taken from that table; D and trimming were inferred from the DNA. The sample shows under 200,000 clones, around 85% of them seen only once. From germline, CDR1 is MNHEY and CDR2 SMNVEV (reference sequence). The CDR3 covers 17 residues. With V trimmed by 5 bases and J by 2 bases, 13 bases remained unmatched. The entry originates in a study of blood T cell repertoires in COVID-19. Study-wide background: Whether acute or convalescent, the COVID-19 samples came from the United States, Italy and Spain. PBMCs, B-cell-depleted T cells, or T cells provided the cDNA or gDNA that made up the material.

The TCR comes from a man in his fifties or sixties with acute or convalescent COVID-19. The chain uses TRBV27 and TRBJ2-7; 9 nucleotides agree with TRBD1. Sequencing was carried out using peripheral blood. CDR3 amino acids: CASSPGTGKERAYEQYF. The CDR3 DNA reads TGTGCCAGCAGTCCGGGGACAGGGAAGGAGCGGGCCTACGAGCAGTACTTC.